Presented here are 21 T cell receptor beta chains from one specimen sequenced in a study of CD8 T cells in ankylosing spondylitis. Findings of the study overall: Seemingly distinctive of ankylosing spondylitis blood was a TCR beta motif formed by eight highly homologous variants.

These receptors' antigens are unknown. MiXCR, applied by TCRdb to the 5' RACE reads, yields one record per CDR3 protein. The table lists some 840,000 distinct CDR3 sequences, 12% of them singletons. Input material: blood, either unsorted or a sorted T cell fraction (not recorded which). The receptors derive from a male donor with ankylosing spondylitis.

This clonotype showed up many times. This chain links TRBV29-1 with TRBJ2-3, with D possibly TRBD1 on 5 matching bases. Germline V lookup: CDR1 SQVTM, CDR2 ANQGSEA. The CDR3 is 15 amino acids. V gave up 5 bases and J gave up 3 bases, with 18 bases separating them. CDR3 region: CSVQPRQHRTDTQYF. CDR3 coding DNA: TGCAGCGTTCAGCCTCGACAGCACCGGACAGATACGCAGTATTTT.

V and J are TRBV6-1 and TRBJ1-4; tentatively, D is TRBD1 (6 bases). With 2 bases removed from V and 5 bases from J, the gap between germline ends came to 9 bases. This CDR3 region has 14 residues. From germline, CDR1 is MNHNS and CDR2 SASEGT. CDR3 sequence reads: CASSETGLNEKLFF. CDR3 nucleotides: TGTGCCAGCAGTGAAACAGGGCTGAATGAAAAACTGTTTTTT.

This clonotype was recorded a few times. This sequence joins TRBV6-1 and TRBJ2-5, with TRBD1 matching over 7 bases. Trimming cost V 7 bases and J 2 bases; bases outside gene matches: 7. This CDR3 region has 14 residues. Germline V lookup: CDR1 MNHNS, CDR2 SASEGT. The CDR3, as DNA: TGTGCCAGCAACCTCGGGACAGAACAAGAGACCCAGTACTTC. Protein product: CASNLGTEQETQYF.

This clonotype was seen a few times. The gene calls are TRBV18 and TRBJ2-7, with 8 bases lining up with TRBD2. The CDR3 sequence is 16 residues long. Germline V gene sequence: CDR1 KGHSH, CDR2 LQKENI. Trimming at V came to 3 bases and at J to 2 bases, leaving 9 bases not matched to a gene. The CDR3 DNA is TGTGCCAGCTCACCGCGTTTGGCGGGAGGCACCTACGAGCAGTACTTC. This encodes CASSPRLAGGTYEQYF.

There are a few counts of this clonotype. The chain is built from TRBV15 and TRBJ2-1; 9 nucleotides align to TRBD2. Germline V gene sequence: CDR1 LNHNV, CDR2 YYDKDF (reference sequence). The CDR3 is 18 amino acids. With 0 bases clipped from V and 4 bases from J, the junction kept 10 bases outside the gene matches. For the CDR3, the DNA is TGTGCCACCAGCAGAGAAAGGGCGGGAGGGCCGAGATACAATGAGCAGTTCTTC. This translates into CATSRERAGGPRYNEQFF.

The rearrangement uses TRBV20-1 and TRBJ2-2; D call uncertain. The germline V gene encodes CDR1 DFQATT and CDR2 SNEGSKA (reference sequence). Trimming left V 6 bases short and J 4 bases short, with 12 bases between. CDR3 length: 13 residues. The CDR3 loop is CSALQPGTGELFF. CDR3 coding DNA: TGCAGTGCCCTACAGCCCGGCACCGGGGAGCTGTTTTTT.

This clonotype turned up a few times. V usage is TRBV5-1 and J usage is TRBJ2-1; D is undetermined. The CDR3 has 15 residues. V was clipped by 0 bases and J by 0 bases, with 7 bases between them. Germline V gene sequence: CDR1 SGHRS, CDR2 YFSETQ. The CDR3 sequence: CASSLVYSSYNEQFF. Written as DNA, the CDR3 is TGCGCCAGCAGCTTGGTTTATAGCTCCTACAATGAGCAGTTCTTC. Full variable domain (missing parts from reference TRBV5-1 and TRBJ2-1): KAGVTQTPRYLIKTRGQQVTLSCSPISGHRSVSWYQQTPGQGLQFLFEYFSETQRNKGNFPGRFSGRQFSNSRSEMNVSTLELGDSALYLCASSLVYSSYNEQFFGPGTRLTVL.

This clonotype was counted at least ten times. The chain carries TRBV7-8 and TRBJ1-1; D gene ambiguous. The CDR3 sequence is 14 residues long. V was trimmed by 7 bases and J by 2 bases, leaving 14 bases between them. Germline CDR1 and CDR2: SGHVS and FQNEAQ. The DNA for the CDR3 is TGTGCCAGCACCCCCACCCCCGCTAACACTGAAGCTTTCTTT. Its translation is CASTPTPANTEAFF.

A note on this clonotype: At one end, the junction sequence differs from germline, possibly due to a read error. The chain employs TRBV2 and TRBJ1-1; D might be TRBD1 (5 bases). The germline gives CDR1 SNHLY, CDR2 FYNNEI. The CDR3 sequence is 13 residues long. CDR3 sequence: CTSSAQGGTEAFF. The CDR3 DNA sequence: TGTACCAGCAGCGCCCAGGGAGGGACTGAAGCTTTCTTT.

This clonotype was seen more than once but under ten times. This chain links TRBV2 with TRBJ2-7; 11 nucleotides agree with TRBD2. The V segment lost 3 bases and the J segment 0 bases; nucleotides outside the gene matches: 1. The germline gives CDR1 SNHLY, CDR2 FYNNEI. This CDR3 has 15 amino acids. In DNA, the CDR3 is TGTGCCAGCAGTGATACTAGCGGGGGCTCCTACGAGCAGTACTTC. Translation: CASSDTSGGSYEQYF.

This clonotype was counted a few times. For the CDR3, the DNA is TGTGCCAGCAGCTCCCGACTAGTGGGGACTTCAGATACGCAGTATTTT. Protein sequence: CASSSRLVGTSDTQYF. The V call is TRBV7-2, the J call TRBJ2-3, with D perhaps matching TRBD2 (6 bases). The CDR3 spans 16 residues. Germline V CDR1 and CDR2: SGHTA, FQGNSA. The V and J ends lost 4 bases and 4 bases respectively, with 18 bases between them.

This clonotype was counted many times. This chain connects TRBV29-1 to TRBJ2-7; 9 bases are shared with TRBD1. Germline V gene sequence: CDR1 SQVTM, CDR2 ANQGSEA. Trimming took 7 bases from V and 1 from J; bases not matched to a gene: 5. CDR3 length: 13 amino acids. The DNA for the CDR3 is TGCAGCGCATCCGGGACAGGGTCCTACGAGCAGTACTTC. It specifies CSASGTGSYEQYF.

The chain carries TRBV6-6 and TRBJ1-1; possibly TRBD1 for D (5 bases). Germline CDR1 MNHNY, CDR2 SVGAGI (reference sequence). This CDR3 contains 11 residues. The V gene lost 6 bases and the J gene lost 6 bases, with 8 bases spanning the gap. CDR3 nucleotide sequence: TGTGCCAGCAGGGTGGGGCCTGAAGCTTTCTTT. As protein: CASRVGPEAFF.

This rearrangement joins TRBV10-1 to TRBJ1-2; D not resolved. Germline V gene lookup returns CDR1 WNHNN and CDR2 SYGVQD (reference sequence). The length of the CDR3 is 15 residues. The ends were cut back, 4 bases at V and 8 bases at J, with 20 bases in the middle. CDR3 DNA: TGCGCCAGCAGTGTCTTGTGGGGAAAAGACGGGGGCTACACCTTC. Its protein product is CASSVLWGKDGGYTF.

This rearrangement joins TRBV4-3 to TRBJ1-2; D remains unclear. Trimming removed 0 bases at V and 4 bases at J, with 9 bases between. The CDR3 runs 14 residues. Germline loops: CDR1 LGHNA, CDR2 YSLEER. The CDR3 DNA sequence: TGCGCCAGCAGCCAAGATTCACCCCTCTATGGCTACACCTTC. As protein: CASSQDSPLYGYTF.

This clonotype was counted at least ten times. This chain links TRBV11-2 with TRBJ2-3; D call uncertain. The length of the CDR3 is 14 residues. V gave up 3 bases and J gave up 1 base, with 8 bases separating them. Per the germline V gene, CDR1 is SGHAT and CDR2 is FQNNGV. CDR3 loop: CASSFWQRTDTQYF. In DNA, the CDR3 is TGTGCCAGCAGCTTCTGGCAGCGCACAGATACGCAGTATTTT.

This clonotype has at least ten counts. The chain combines TRBV5-5 with TRBJ2-4; 9 nucleotides line up with TRBD1. The CDR3 length is 13 residues. Trimming cost V 5 bases and J 5 bases; bases outside gene matches: 2. Germline CDR1 SGHKS, CDR2 YYEKEE (reference sequence). CDR3 bases: TGTGCCAGCAGACGGACAGGGGAAAACATTCAGTACTTC. Its protein product is CASRRTGENIQYF.

This clonotype was detected a few times. The chain has TRBV18 and TRBJ2-7, with D maybe TRBD1 (7 bases). V was shortened by 1 base and J by 3 bases, with 13 bases between the two germline ends. Per germline, CDR1 KGHSH and CDR2 LQKENI. CDR3 length: 15 residues. CDR3 sequence reads: CASSPRGRGDYEQYF. The CDR3 bases are TGTGCCAGCTCACCACGTGGCAGGGGGGACTACGAGCAGTACTTC.

This clonotype was seen at least ten times. The chain recombines TRBV4-2 with TRBJ1-1; tentatively, D is TRBD1 (5 bases). CDR1 is LGHNA, CDR2 YNFKEQ, per germline. The CDR3 sequence is 16 residues long. The V gene lost 1 base and the J gene lost 2 bases, with 14 bases spanning the gap. Here the CDR3 DNA reads TGTGCCAGCAGCCAAGTTATGGGGGGAGAAAACACTGAAGCTTTCTTT. Encoded protein: CASSQVMGGENTEAFF.

This clonotype was detected a few times. The V and J genes are TRBV6-2 or TRBV6-3 and TRBJ1-1; TRBD1 matches 7 bases. Germline values: CDR1 MNHEY, CDR2 SVGEGT. This CDR3 is built from 15 residues. V lost 5 bases and J lost 8; bases outside the gene matches: 14. The CDR3 nucleotides read TGTGCCAGCAGTCGGAGCCGGGACAGATACCCAGAAGCTTTCTTT. It yields the protein CASSRSRDRYPEAFF.

This clonotype has just a few counts. The gene calls are TRBV6-2 or TRBV6-3 and TRBJ2-1; 7 bases map to TRBD2. The CDR3 loop spans 15 amino acids. Germline V CDR1 and CDR2: MNHEY, SVGEGT. With 2 bases clipped from V and 3 bases from J, the junction kept 4 bases outside the gene matches. The DNA of the CDR3 is TGTGCCAGCAGTTACGAGCGGGGCTACTACAATGAGCAGTTCTTC. Translation: CASSYERGYYNEQFF.